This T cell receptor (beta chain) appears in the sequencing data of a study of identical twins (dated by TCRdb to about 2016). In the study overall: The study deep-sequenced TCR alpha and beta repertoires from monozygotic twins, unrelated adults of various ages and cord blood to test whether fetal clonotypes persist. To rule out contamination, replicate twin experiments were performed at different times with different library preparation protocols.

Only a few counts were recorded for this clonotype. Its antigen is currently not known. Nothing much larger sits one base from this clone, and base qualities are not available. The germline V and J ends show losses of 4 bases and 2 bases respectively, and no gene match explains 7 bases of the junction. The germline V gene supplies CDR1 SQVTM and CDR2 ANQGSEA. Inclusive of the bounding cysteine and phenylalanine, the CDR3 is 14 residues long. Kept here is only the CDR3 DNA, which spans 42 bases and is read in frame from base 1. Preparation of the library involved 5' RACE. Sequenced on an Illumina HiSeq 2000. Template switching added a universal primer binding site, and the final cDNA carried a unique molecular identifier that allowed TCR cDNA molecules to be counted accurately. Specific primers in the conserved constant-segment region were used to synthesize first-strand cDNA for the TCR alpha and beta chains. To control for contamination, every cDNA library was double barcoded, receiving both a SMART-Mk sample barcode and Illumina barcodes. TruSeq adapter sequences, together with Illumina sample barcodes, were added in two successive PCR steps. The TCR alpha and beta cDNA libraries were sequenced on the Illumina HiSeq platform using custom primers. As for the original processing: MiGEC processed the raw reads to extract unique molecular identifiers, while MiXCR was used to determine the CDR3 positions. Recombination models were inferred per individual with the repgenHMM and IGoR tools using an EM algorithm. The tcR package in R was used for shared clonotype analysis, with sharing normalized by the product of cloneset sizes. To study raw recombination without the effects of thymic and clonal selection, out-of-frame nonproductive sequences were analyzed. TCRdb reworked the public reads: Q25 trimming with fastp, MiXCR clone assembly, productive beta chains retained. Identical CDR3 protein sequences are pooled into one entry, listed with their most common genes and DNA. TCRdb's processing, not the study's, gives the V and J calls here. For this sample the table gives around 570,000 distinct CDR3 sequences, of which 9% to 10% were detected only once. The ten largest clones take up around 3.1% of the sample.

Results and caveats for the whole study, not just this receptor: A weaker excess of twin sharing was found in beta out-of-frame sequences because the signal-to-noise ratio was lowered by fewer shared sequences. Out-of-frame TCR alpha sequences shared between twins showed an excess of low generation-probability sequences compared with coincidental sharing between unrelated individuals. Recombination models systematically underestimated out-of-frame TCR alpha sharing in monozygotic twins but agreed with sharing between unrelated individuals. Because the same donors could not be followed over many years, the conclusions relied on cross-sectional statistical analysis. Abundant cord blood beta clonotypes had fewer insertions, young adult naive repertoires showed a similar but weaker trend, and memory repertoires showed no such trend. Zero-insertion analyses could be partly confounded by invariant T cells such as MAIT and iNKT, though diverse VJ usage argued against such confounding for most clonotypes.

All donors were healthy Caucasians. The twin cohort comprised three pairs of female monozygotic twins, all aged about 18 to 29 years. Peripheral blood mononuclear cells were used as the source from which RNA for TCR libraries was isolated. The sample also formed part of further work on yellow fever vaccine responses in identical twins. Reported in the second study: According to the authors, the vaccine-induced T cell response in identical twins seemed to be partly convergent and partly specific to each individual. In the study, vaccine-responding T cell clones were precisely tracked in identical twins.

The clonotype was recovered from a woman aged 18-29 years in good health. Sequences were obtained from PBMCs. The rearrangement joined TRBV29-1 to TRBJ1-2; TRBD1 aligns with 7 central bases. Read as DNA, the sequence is TGCAGCGTTGGCTCCGGACAGGTCAACTATGGCTACACCTTC. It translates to CSVGSGQVNYGYTF.